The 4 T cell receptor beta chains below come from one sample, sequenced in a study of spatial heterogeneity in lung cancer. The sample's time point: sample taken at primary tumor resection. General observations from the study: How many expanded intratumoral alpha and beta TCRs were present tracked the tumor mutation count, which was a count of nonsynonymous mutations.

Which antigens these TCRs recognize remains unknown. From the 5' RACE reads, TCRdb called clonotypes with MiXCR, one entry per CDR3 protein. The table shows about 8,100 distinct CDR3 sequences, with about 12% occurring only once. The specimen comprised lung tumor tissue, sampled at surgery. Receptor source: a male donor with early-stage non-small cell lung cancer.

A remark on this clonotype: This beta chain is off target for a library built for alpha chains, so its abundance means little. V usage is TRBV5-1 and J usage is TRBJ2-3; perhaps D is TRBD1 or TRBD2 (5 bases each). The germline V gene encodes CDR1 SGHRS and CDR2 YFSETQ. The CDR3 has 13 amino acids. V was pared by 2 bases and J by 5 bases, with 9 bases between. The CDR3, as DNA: TGCGCCAGCAGCTTTGGGGACGGAGATACGCAGTATTTT. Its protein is CASSFGDGDTQYF.

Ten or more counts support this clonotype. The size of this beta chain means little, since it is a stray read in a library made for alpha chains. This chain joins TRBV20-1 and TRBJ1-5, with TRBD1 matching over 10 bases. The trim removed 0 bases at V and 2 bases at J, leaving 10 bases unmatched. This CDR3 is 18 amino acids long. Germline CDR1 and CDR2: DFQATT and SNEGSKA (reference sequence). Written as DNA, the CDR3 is TGCAGTGCTAGAGATCTAAGGACAGGGGGTGGTGGCAATCAGCCCCAGCATTTT. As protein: CSARDLRTGGGGNQPQHF.

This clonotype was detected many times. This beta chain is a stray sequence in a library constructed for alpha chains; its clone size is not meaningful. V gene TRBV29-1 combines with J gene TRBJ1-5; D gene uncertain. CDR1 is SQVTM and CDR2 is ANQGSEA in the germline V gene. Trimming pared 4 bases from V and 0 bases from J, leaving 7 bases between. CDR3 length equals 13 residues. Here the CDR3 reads CSVAGYSNQPQHF. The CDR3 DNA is TGCAGCGTTGCCGGGTATAGCAATCAGCCCCAGCATTTT.

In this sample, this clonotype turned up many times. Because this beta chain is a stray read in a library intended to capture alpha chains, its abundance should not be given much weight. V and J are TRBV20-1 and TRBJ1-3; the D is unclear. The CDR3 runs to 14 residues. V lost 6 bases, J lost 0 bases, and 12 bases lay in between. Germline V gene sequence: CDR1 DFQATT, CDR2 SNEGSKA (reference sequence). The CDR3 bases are TGCAGTGCCTTACTGCTTGGCTCTGGAAACACCATATATTTT. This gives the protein CSALLLGSGNTIYF.